One and the same sample provided the 32 T cell receptor beta chains below, sequenced in a study of immune characterization of retroperitoneal liposarcoma. TCRdb itself ran the PCR reads through MiXCR, one entry per CDR3 protein. Of more than 6,000 distinct CDR3 sequences in the sample, approximately 31% were seen once. Sequenced: blood. The receptors derive from a male donor with retroperitoneal liposarcoma.

The rearrangement joins TRBV12-3 or TRBV12-4 to TRBJ2-1, with D unclear. The ends were cut back, 2 bases at V and 7 bases at J, with 9 bases in the middle. The CDR3 is 13 residues long. In DNA form, the CDR3 reads TGTGCCAGCAGTTTACGCCGCGCTAATGAGCAGTTCTTC. It translates to CASSLRRANEQFF.

This clonotype was counted only a few times. The chain uses TRBV6-1 and TRBJ2-5, with TRBD2 matching 7 bases. Germline lookup yields CDR1 MNHNS and CDR2 SASEGT. Trimming took 9 bases from V and 3 from J; bases not matched to a gene: 13. The CDR3 consists of 15 residues. CDR3 protein: CASSRERFNKETQYF. The CDR3 DNA reads as TGTGCCAGTTCGCGGGAGCGGTTTAACAAAGAGACCCAGTACTTC.

The genes are TRBV6-2 or TRBV6-3 and TRBJ2-3, with D perhaps matching TRBD1 or TRBD2 (6 bases each). CDR1 is MNHEY and CDR2 is SVGEGT in the germline V gene. The length of the CDR3 is 14 residues. V shed 11 bases and J shed 6 bases, with 21 bases lying between them. This CDR3 reads CAAKPRLGGDTQYF. For the CDR3, the DNA is TGTGCCGCCAAACCTCGACTAGGGGGGGATACGCAGTATTTT.

The chain recombines TRBV27 with TRBJ2-1; D is perhaps TRBD2 (7 bases). The DNA matches TRBJ2-5 better at its end, which makes the J call doubtful. Per the germline V gene, CDR1 is MNHEY and CDR2 is SMNVEV (reference sequence). The CDR3 spans 15 residues. DNA of the CDR3: TGTGCCAGCAGTTTATCGGGGGGGGCAGGGGAGACCCAGTACTTC. This encodes CASSLSGGAGETQYF.

The V gene is TRBV6-1, the J gene TRBJ2-4; 9 nucleotides line up with TRBD2. Near its end, the DNA agrees better with TRBJ2-5, so the J call may be wrong. The CDR3 consists of 15 residues. Germline V gene data show CDR1 as MNHNS and CDR2 as SASEGT. The CDR3 bases are TGTGCCAGCAGTGTTGGCGGGAGGGCCGTGGAGACCCAGTACTTC. Amino acids: CASSVGGRAVETQYF.

The J gene is TRBJ2-3, the V gene TRBV4-2; D may be TRBD2 (5 bases). The CDR3 is 15 amino acids. Germline V gives CDR1 LGHNA, CDR2 YNFKEQ. Deletions cut 0 bases from V and 5 bases from J, with 12 bases between. The CDR3 sequence: CASSQEASPRDTQYF. CDR3 bases: TGTGCCAGCAGCCAAGAGGCTAGCCCCAGAGATACGCAGTATTTT.

The CDR3 region has the DNA TGTGCCAGCAGTGCCCGACAGGGGCCGAACACCGGGGAGCTGTTTTTT. Translated, it gives CASSARQGPNTGELFF. V is TRBV6-8 and J is TRBJ2-2, with 8 bases aligning to TRBD1. J was trimmed by 0 bases and V by 5 bases; bases with no gene match: 5. Germline values: CDR1 MNHGY, CDR2 SAAAGT. The CDR3 is 16 amino acids.

The chain is built from TRBV6-6 and TRBJ1-6; D is uncertain. The CDR3 is made up of 15 amino acids. V lost 0 bases and J lost 9, with 12 bases in between. Germline CDR1 MNHNY, CDR2 SVGAGI (reference sequence). CDR3 bases: TGTGCCAGCAGTTACTCGATGGCAGGAGGTTCACCCCTCCACTTT. This encodes CASSYSMAGGSPLHF.

The chain couples TRBV10-1 to TRBJ2-5; weak D call: TRBD2 (5 bases). This CDR3 comprises 12 residues. Germline V gives CDR1 WNHNN, CDR2 SYGVQD (reference sequence). V was shortened by 5 bases and J by 3 bases, with 7 bases between the two germline ends. The CDR3 DNA sequence: TGCGCCAGCAGTAAGGGAGAAGAGACCCAGTACTTC. Amino acids: CASSKGEETQYF.

This clonotype was recorded at least ten times. This sequence joins TRBV28 and TRBJ2-5; the D gene could be TRBD1 or TRBD2 (5 bases each). Trimming pared 4 bases from V and 5 bases from J, leaving 14 bases between. The germline gives CDR1 MDHEN, CDR2 SYDVKM. This CDR3 comprises 14 residues. The CDR3 spells CASSSTGPRETQYF. CDR3 nucleotides: TGTGCCAGCAGTTCCACGGGACCTCGGGAGACCCAGTACTTC.

This clonotype was seen a few times. This chain uses TRBV7-8 with TRBJ2-1, with D possibly being TRBD2 (6 bases). V lost 4 bases and J lost 1, with 11 bases in between. CDR1 is SGHVS, CDR2 FQNEAQ, per germline. The CDR3 length is 15 residues. CDR3 amino acids: CASSSGAGSYNEQFF. The CDR3 region has the DNA TGTGCCAGCAGCTCCGGTGCGGGATCCTACAATGAGCAGTTCTTC.

Concerning this clonotype: The conserved phenylalanine or tryptophan is not found at the CDR3 terminus, so this likely reflects a read error. The limits of the CDR3 on the DNA are not certain, so only TCRdb's listed CDR3 is given. The CDR3 reads CASSLAAGSPYEQYFGA. The V gene is TRBV11-3, the J gene TRBJ2-6; TRBD2, the table's D call, lacks a check against the DNA. The germline V gene has CDR1 SGHNT and CDR2 YENEEA. Termini included, the CDR3 measures 17 amino acids.

The table lists this clonotype with a count of one. The chain has TRBV27 and TRBJ2-1; 12 nucleotides agree with TRBD2. Germline loops: CDR1 MNHEY, CDR2 SMNVEV (reference sequence). After removal of 5 bases from V and 4 bases from J, the junction contained 6 bases not matched to a gene. This CDR3 spans 16 amino acids. The CDR3 reads CASSTGLAGRYNEQFF. In DNA form, the CDR3 reads TGTGCCAGCAGTACCGGACTAGCGGGAAGGTACAATGAGCAGTTCTTC.

This clonotype appeared many times. The chain has TRBV12-3 or TRBV12-4 and TRBJ1-1; maybe TRBD1 (6 bases). V gave up 5 bases and J gave up 4 bases, with 14 bases separating them. There are 14 residues in the CDR3. The CDR3, as DNA: TGTGCCAGCAGTACAGGGCTAAGGGCCACTGAAGCTTTCTTT. Translated: CASSTGLRATEAFF.

A word on this clonotype: This may come from a read error, since a much larger clone is one base off. V and J are TRBV7-2 and TRBJ2-4; TRBD1 matches at 7 bases. Germline CDR1 and CDR2: SGHTA and FQGNSA. V trimming: 8 bases; J trimming: 13 bases; junction bases outside the gene matches: 20. The CDR3 has 15 residues. For the CDR3, the DNA is TGTGCCAGCCGAGGCGGTAGACAGGGATCGGTTGAGCAGTACTTC. The encoded protein is CASRGGRQGSVEQYF. The full variable domain, in which reference TRBV7-2 and TRBJ2-4 provide the parts outside the CDR3, is GAGVSQSPSNKVTEKGKDVELRCDPISGHTALYWYRQSLGQGLEFLIYFQGNSAPDKSGLPSDRFSAERTGGSVSTLTIQRTQQEDSAVYLCASRGGRQGSVEQYFGAGTRLSVL.

This clonotype was recorded a few times. V is TRBV6-1 and J is TRBJ1-1; D might be TRBD1 (6 bases). Per germline, CDR1 MNHNS and CDR2 SASEGT. The length of the CDR3 is 14 residues. The ends were cut back, 9 bases at V and 4 bases at J, with 18 bases in the middle. CDR3 nucleotide sequence: TGTGCCAGTTTGATACAGGGCGGCGGCACTGAAGCTTTCTTT. Translated: CASLIQGGGTEAFF.

The chain recombines TRBV6-5 with TRBJ2-3; the D gene is possibly TRBD2 (6 bases). The CDR3 length is 14 residues. Germline CDR1 is MNHEY and CDR2 is SVGAGI. Trimming took off 2 bases at V and 5 bases at J, with 11 bases between the two ends. CDR3 bases: TGTGCCAGCAGTTACCGGGGGTTCGGAGATACGCAGTATTTT. This codes for CASSYRGFGDTQYF.

The V gene is TRBV14, the J gene TRBJ2-1; 11 bases align to TRBD1. The J call may be incorrect, as the DNA end agrees better with TRBJ2-7. Germline lookup yields CDR1 SGHDN and CDR2 FVKESK. The CDR3 has 15 amino acids. The DNA for the CDR3 is TGTGCCAGCAGCCGAAACCCGGGACAGGGGGTTGAGCAGTACTTC. Translation gives CASSRNPGQGVEQYF.

This clonotype was seen many times. The V gene is TRBV5-1, the J gene TRBJ2-1, with D perhaps assigned TRBD1 or TRBD2 (5 bases each). The CDR3 has 13 residues. Germline CDR1 is SGHRS and CDR2 is YFSETQ. V was clipped by 4 bases and J by 6 bases, with 11 bases between them. The CDR3 region has the DNA TGCGCCAGCAGCCTCCGGGACGGCAATGAGCAGTTCTTC. This codes for CASSLRDGNEQFF. The entire variable domain, with the rest obtained from reference TRBV5-1 and TRBJ2-1, is as follows: KAGVTQTPRYLIKTRGQQVTLSCSPISGHRSVSWYQQTPGQGLQFLFEYFSETQRNKGNFPGRFSGRQFSNSRSEMNVSTLELGDSALYLCASSLRDGNEQFFGPGTRLTVL.

This clonotype was seen ten or more times. The chain carries TRBV7-8 and TRBJ2-5, with TRBD1 matching over 10 bases. J lost 3 bases, V lost 1 base, and 2 bases had no gene match. Germline V lookup: CDR1 SGHVS, CDR2 FQNEAQ. This CDR3 comprises 15 residues. The CDR3 protein is CASSLEGQGKETQYF. The CDR3 nucleotides are TGTGCCAGCAGCTTAGAGGGACAGGGGAAAGAGACCCAGTACTTC.

V and J are TRBV6-1 and TRBJ2-1; D possibly matches TRBD1 or TRBD2 (6 bases each). Trimming took off 0 bases at V and 9 bases at J, with 12 bases between the two ends. Germline values: CDR1 MNHNS, CDR2 SASEGT. This CDR3 contains 14 residues. The CDR3 DNA follows: TGTGCCAGCAGTGAAGCGCTAGGGGGGATTGAGCAGTTCTTC. Translating it yields CASSEALGGIEQFF.

The chain joins TRBV6-1 to TRBJ2-5; D unclear. This CDR3 region has 13 residues. Trimming removed 6 bases at V and 11 bases at J, with 19 bases between. In germline, CDR1 is MNHNS, CDR2 SASEGT. CDR3 DNA sequence: TGTGCCAGCAGAACACTCGGGCGGTATGAGCAGTACTTC. Translated: CASRTLGRYEQYF.

This clonotype occurred a few times. The chain carries TRBV20-1 and TRBJ2-1; 9 bases agree with TRBD1. The DNA end is more similar to TRBJ2-7, so the J call may be wrong. Germline assignment: CDR1 DFQATT and CDR2 SNEGSKA (reference sequence). CDR3 length: 14 residues. CDR3 bases: TGCAGTGCTTTTACAGGGGGCGGAACCTACGAGCAGTACTTC. It specifies CSAFTGGGTYEQYF.

The chain couples TRBV6-1 to TRBJ2-3; D possibly corresponds to TRBD2 (6 bases). Germline values: CDR1 MNHNS, CDR2 SASEGT. V lost 5 bases to trimming and J lost 2 bases, with 11 bases between them. This CDR3 contains 14 residues. CDR3 protein: CASSYSGYTDTQYF. The DNA for the CDR3 is TGTGCCAGCAGTTATAGCGGTTACACAGATACGCAGTATTTT.

This clonotype has at least ten counts. The chain recombines TRBV19 with TRBJ2-1; TRBD2 might be the D (5 bases). Matching the DNA end better, TRBJ2-7 makes the J call doubtful. CDR1 and CDR2 (germline): LNHDA, SQIVND (reference sequence). The CDR3 contains 15 residues. CDR3 DNA sequence: TGTGCCAGTAGTATAGCAGCCGGGGTAAGGTACGAGCAGTACTTC. Protein: CASSIAAGVRYEQYF.

Notes on this clonotype: The junction departs from the called germline gene at one end, perhaps through a read error. V usage is TRBV27 and J usage is TRBJ2-1; TRBD2 aligns across 7 bases. The CDR3 length is 15 residues. Germline CDR1 MNHEY, CDR2 SMNVEV (reference sequence). The CDR3 here is CARSFGAGVTNEQFF. The CDR3 DNA reads as TGTGCCCGCAGTTTTGGGGCGGGGGTTACCAATGAGCAGTTCTTC.

V and J are TRBV11-2 and TRBJ1-6; D unresolved. The CDR3 is made up of 15 amino acids. V lost 2 bases, J lost 10 bases, and 15 bases lay in between. Germline CDR1 and CDR2: SGHAT and FQNNGV. The CDR3 is CASSLYEGKGSPLHF. The CDR3 coding sequence is TGTGCCAGCAGCTTATACGAGGGAAAGGGCTCACCCCTCCACTTT.

The chain combines TRBV12-3 or TRBV12-4 with TRBJ2-1; 7 nucleotides agree with TRBD2. V trimming: 3 bases; J trimming: 7 bases; junction bases outside the gene matches: 12. The CDR3 is 16 residues long. The CDR3 here is CASSFSGLSGLNEQFF. Written as DNA, the CDR3 is TGTGCCAGCAGTTTTAGCGGACTCTCGGGACTAAATGAGCAGTTCTTC.

This clonotype was seen only a few times. The chain combines TRBV6-4 with TRBJ1-1; TRBD1 aligns across 7 bases. Per the germline V gene, CDR1 is MRHNA and CDR2 is SNTAGT. The CDR3 runs 13 residues. The junction had 1 base not matched to a gene; V was cut back by 5 bases and J by 1 base. CDR3 region: CASSRGPNTEAFF. In DNA form, the CDR3 reads TGTGCCAGCAGTAGGGGGCCGAACACTGAAGCTTTCTTT.

The CDR3 reads CASSLRGTSGGEKTQYF. The CDR3 region has the DNA TGTGCCAGCAGCTTACGAGGGACTAGCGGGGGGGAAAAGACCCAGTACTTC. V is TRBV7-2 and J is TRBJ2-5, with 16 bases lining up with TRBD2. Germline CDR1 SGHTA, CDR2 FQGNSA. After removal of 2 bases from V and 6 bases from J, the junction contained 6 bases not matched to a gene. The CDR3 is 17 amino acids.

This clonotype was observed a handful of times. The chain carries TRBV6-1 and TRBJ2-1; no clear D. The V end lost 3 bases, the J end lost 6 bases, and 3 bases lay between the germline ends. Germline CDR1 reads MNHNS; CDR2 reads SASEGT. CDR3 length: 11 amino acids. The CDR3 DNA sequence: TGTGCCAGCAGTGAGAGCAATGAGCAGTTCTTC. Protein: CASSESNEQFF.

This clonotype was observed many times. The rearrangement links TRBV5-1 to TRBJ2-5; D gene ambiguous. The last part of the DNA fits TRBJ2-7 better; the J call may be wrong. This CDR3 comprises 11 residues. The V gene's germline CDR1 is SGHRS and CDR2 YFSETQ. DNA of the CDR3: TGCGCCAGCAGCCTACACTACGAGCAGTACTTC. It encodes CASSLHYEQYF.